This T cell receptor beta chain originates from a study of T cell responses to AZD1222 COVID-19 vaccine. About the study: Second-dose groups at about 4 or about 12 weeks were pooled. General study results and limits: Without day 14 samples, only post-peak T cell repertoires were studied.

Germline CDR1 LGHDT, CDR2 YNNKEL (reference sequence). V was pared by 5 bases and J by 0 bases, with 3 bases of the junction left unmatched. CDR3 length: 16 amino acids. Clones were sequenced by immunoSEQ multiplex PCR, and TCRdb holds only the in-frame ones, with some missing. The sample has about 85,000 clones, approximately 83% seen once. This clone was found a few times. Its target is not known. The sequence came from an adult in good health. This chain uses TRBV3-1 (or the pseudogene TRBV3-2) with TRBJ2-5; the match to TRBD2 covers 13 bases. The input for sequencing was peripheral blood, taken on day 0 of AZD1222 vaccination. CDR3 coding DNA: TGTGCCAGCAGCTTAGGGACTAGCGGGGACCAAGAGACCCAGTACTTC. This encodes CASSLGTSGDQETQYF.